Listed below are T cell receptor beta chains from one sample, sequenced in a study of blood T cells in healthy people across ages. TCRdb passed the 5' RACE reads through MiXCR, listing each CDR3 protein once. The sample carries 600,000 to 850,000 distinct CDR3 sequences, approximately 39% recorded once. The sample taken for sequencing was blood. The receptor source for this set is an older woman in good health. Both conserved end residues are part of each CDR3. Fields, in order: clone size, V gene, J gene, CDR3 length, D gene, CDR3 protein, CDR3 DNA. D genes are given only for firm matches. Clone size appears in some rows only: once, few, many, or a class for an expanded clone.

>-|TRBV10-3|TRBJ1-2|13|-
CAIKSDKGSGYTF
TGTGCCATCAAATCGGACAAGGGTTCGGGCTACACCTTC
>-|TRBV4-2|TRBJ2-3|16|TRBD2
CASSQDRQQREGEQYF
TGTGCTAGCAGCCAAGATAGGCAACAGCGGGAGGGGGAGCAGTATTTT
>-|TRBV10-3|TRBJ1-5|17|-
CAISESNIGITNQPQHF
TGTGCCATCAGTGAGTCGAATATCGGGATTACCAATCAGCCCCAGCATTTT
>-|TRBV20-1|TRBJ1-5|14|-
CSAVDGGPDQLQHF
TGCAGTGCAGTCGACGGAGGACCTGATCAGCTCCAGCATTTT
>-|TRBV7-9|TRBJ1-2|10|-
CARPTDGYTF
TGTGCCAGACCCACCGATGGCTACACCTTC
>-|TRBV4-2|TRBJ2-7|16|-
CASSQDRGGQNYEQYF
TGTGCCAGCAGCCAAGATCGGGGGGGACAGAACTACGAGCAGTACTTC
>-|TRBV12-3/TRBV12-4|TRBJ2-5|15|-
CASSLGGPAKETQYF
TGTGCCAGCAGTTTAGGGGGACCCGCAAAAGAGACCCAGTACTTC
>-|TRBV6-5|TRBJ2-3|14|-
CASRFLGVADTQYF
TGTGCCAGCAGATTCTTAGGGGTCGCAGATACGCAGTATTTT
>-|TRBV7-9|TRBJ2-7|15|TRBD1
CASSRVQGVKYEQYF
TGTGCCAGCAGCCGAGTACAGGGGGTTAAGTACGAGCAGTACTTC
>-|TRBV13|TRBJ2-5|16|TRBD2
CASSARLAGGPETQYF
TGTGCCAGCAGCGCCCGACTAGCGGGGGGTCCTGAGACCCAGTACTTC
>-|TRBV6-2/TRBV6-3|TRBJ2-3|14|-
CASSWASGTDTQYF
TGTGCCAGCAGTTGGGCTAGCGGCACAGATACGCAGTATTTT
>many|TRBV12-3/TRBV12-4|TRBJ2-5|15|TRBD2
CASSFRQAGGETQYF
TGTGCCAGCAGTTTCCGGCAGGCCGGGGGGGAGACCCAGTACTTC
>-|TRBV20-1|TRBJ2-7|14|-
CSARDPGLTYEQYF
TGCAGTGCTAGAGATCCAGGTCTCACCTACGAGCAGTACTTC
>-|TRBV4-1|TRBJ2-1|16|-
CASSQEMVGYYNEQFF
TGCGCCAGCAGCCAAGAGATGGTGGGGTACTACAATGAGCAGTTCTTC
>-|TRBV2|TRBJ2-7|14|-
CASSDPRSPYEQYF
TGTGCCAGCAGTGATCCGCGGTCGCCCTACGAGCAGTACTTC
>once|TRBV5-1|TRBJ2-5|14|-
CASSSDSTKETQYF
TGCGCCAGCAGCTCGGACAGTACTAAAGAGACCCAGTACTTC
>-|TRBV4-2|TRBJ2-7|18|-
CASSQDLAAGGSYNEQYF
TGTGCCAGCAGCCAAGATCTGGCGGCCGGGGGCTCCTACAATGAGCAGTACTTC
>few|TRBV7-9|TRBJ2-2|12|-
CASSSWVSELFF
TGTGCCAGCAGCTCGTGGGTCTCGGAGCTGTTTTTT
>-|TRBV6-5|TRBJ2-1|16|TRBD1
CASSYSGGRSYNEQFF
TGTGCCAGCAGTTACTCAGGGGGCCGGTCCTACAATGAGCAGTTCTTC
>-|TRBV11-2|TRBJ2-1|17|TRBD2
CASSGRLAGGFNNEQFF
TGTGCCAGCAGCGGTCGACTAGCGGGAGGGTTCAACAATGAGCAGTTCTTC
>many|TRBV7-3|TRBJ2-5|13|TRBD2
CASSPGGGETQYF
TGTGCCAGCAGCCCGGGGGGTGGAGAGACCCAGTACTTC
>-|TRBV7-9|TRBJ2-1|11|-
CASIIRGEQFF
TGTGCCAGCATTATAAGGGGTGAGCAGTTCTTC
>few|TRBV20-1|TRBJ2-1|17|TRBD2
CSARAVTSGSSYNEQFF
TGCAGTGCTAGAGCGGTGACTAGCGGGAGCTCCTACAATGAGCAGTTCTTC
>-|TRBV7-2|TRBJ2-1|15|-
CASSLGTIFQETQFF
TGTGCCAGCAGCTTGGGGACCATTTTTCAAGAGACCCAGTTCTTC
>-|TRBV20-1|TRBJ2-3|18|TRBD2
CSARVLAGGTLITDTQYF
TGCAGTGCTAGAGTACTAGCGGGAGGGACACTGATCACAGATACGCAGTATTTT
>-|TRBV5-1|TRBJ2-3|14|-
CASSPGVSADTQYF
TGCGCCAGCAGCCCGGGTGTGAGCGCAGATACGCAGTATTTT
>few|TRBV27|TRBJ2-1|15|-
CASSPVGGRHNEQFF
TGTGCCAGCAGTCCGGTGGGGGGCCGACACAATGAGCAGTTCTTC
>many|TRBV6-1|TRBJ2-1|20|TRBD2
CASKRGTGLAGASSYNEQFF
TGTGCCAGCAAAAGGGGTACGGGACTAGCGGGAGCAAGCTCCTACAATGAGCAGTTCTTC
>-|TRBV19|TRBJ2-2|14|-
CASSRGVNTGELFF
TGTGCCAGTAGTCGCGGGGTGAACACCGGGGAGCTGTTTTTT
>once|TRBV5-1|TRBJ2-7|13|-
CASSLGSHDEQYF
TGCGCCAGCAGCCTCGGGAGTCACGATGAGCAGTACTTC
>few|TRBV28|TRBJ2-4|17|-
CASSNSLGLGAKNIQYF
TGTGCCAGCAGTAACTCTCTCGGGTTAGGAGCCAAAAACATTCAGTACTTC
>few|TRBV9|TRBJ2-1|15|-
CASSTRTVGVNEQFF
TGTGCCAGCAGCACTAGGACAGTGGGCGTCAATGAGCAGTTCTTC
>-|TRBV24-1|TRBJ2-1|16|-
CATSDPTVSSYNEQFF
TGTGCCACCAGTGATCCGACAGTCAGCTCCTACAATGAGCAGTTCTTC
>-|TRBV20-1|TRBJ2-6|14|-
CSARAGVGANVLTF
TGCAGTGCTAGAGCTGGGGTCGGGGCCAACGTCCTGACTTTC
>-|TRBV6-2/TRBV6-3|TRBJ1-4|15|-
CASSYDQGANEKLFF
TGTGCCAGCAGTTACGACCAAGGAGCTAATGAAAAACTGTTTTTT
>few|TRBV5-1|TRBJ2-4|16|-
CASSADPSGAKNIQYF
TGCGCCAGCAGCGCGGACCCTTCGGGGGCCAAAAACATTCAGTACTTC
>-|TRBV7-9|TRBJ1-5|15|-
CASSLANGGGQPQHF
TGTGCCAGCAGCTTAGCTAATGGTGGCGGGCAGCCCCAGCATTTT
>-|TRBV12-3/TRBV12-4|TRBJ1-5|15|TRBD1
CASKSRQGGNQPQHF
TGTGCCAGCAAATCACGGCAGGGGGGCAATCAGCCCCAGCATTTT
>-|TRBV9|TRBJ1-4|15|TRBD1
CASSVAGQGDEKLFF
TGTGCCAGCAGCGTAGCGGGACAGGGCGATGAAAAACTGTTTTTT
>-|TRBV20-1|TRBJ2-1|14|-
CSARNLGRVDEQFF
TGCAGTGCTAGAAATTTGGGCAGGGTGGATGAGCAGTTCTTC
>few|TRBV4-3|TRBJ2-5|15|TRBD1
CASSRKGQEQETRYF
TGCGCCAGCAGCCGTAAGGGACAGGAACAAGAGACCCGGTACTTC
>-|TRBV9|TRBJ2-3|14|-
CASSPQGYPDTQYF
TGTGCCAGCAGCCCCCAGGGGTACCCAGATACGCAGTATTTT
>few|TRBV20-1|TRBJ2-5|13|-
CSARVQGSETQYF
TGCAGTGCTAGAGTGCAGGGTTCGGAGACCCAGTACTTC
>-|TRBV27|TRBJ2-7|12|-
CASGQRDYEQYF
TGTGCCAGCGGGCAAAGGGATTACGAGCAGTACTTC
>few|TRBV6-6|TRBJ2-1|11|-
CASSSGPTSFF
TGTGCCAGCAGCTCCGGCCCCACGAGCTTCTTC
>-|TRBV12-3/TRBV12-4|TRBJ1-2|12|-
CATARTVYGYTF
TGTGCCACCGCACGGACAGTTTATGGCTACACCTTC
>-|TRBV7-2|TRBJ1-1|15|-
CASSRRDQMNTEAFF
TGTGCCAGCAGCCGCCGGGACCAGATGAACACTGAAGCTTTCTTT
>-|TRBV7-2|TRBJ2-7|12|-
CASSTLDFEQYF
TGTGCCAGCAGTACCCTAGATTTCGAGCAGTACTTC
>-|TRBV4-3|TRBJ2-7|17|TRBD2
CASSQDVPSGDFYEQYF
TGCGCCAGCAGCCAAGACGTTCCTAGCGGGGACTTCTACGAGCAGTACTTC
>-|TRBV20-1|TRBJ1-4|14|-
CSARGQERIEKLFF
TGCAGTGCTAGAGGCCAGGAGCGAATTGAAAAACTGTTTTTT
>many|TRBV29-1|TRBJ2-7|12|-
CSVRTLHYEQYF
TGCAGCGTTCGGACTCTCCACTACGAGCAGTACTTC
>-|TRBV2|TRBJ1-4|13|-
CASSEALTEKLFF
TGTGCCAGCAGTGAAGCTCTGACCGAAAAACTGTTTTTT
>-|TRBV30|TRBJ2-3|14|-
CAWKTGPGTDTQYF
TGTGCCTGGAAGACAGGCCCCGGCACAGATACGCAGTATTTT
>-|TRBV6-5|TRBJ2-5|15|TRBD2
CASSYAGGRTETQYF
TGTGCCAGCAGTTACGCGGGGGGGCGGACGGAGACCCAGTACTTC
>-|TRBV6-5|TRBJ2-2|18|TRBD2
CASSYSGLAGETTGELFF
TGTGCCAGCAGTTACTCCGGACTAGCGGGAGAAACCACCGGGGAGCTGTTTTTT